The clone carrying this TCR beta chain was detected a few times. The antigen is undetermined. The data were obtained in a study of T cells in Graves' hyperthyroidism and ophthalmopathy. Study-wide results and limits: Ophthalmopathy, which appeared later, was predicted by the model a median roughly 6.4 months before onset.

RNA transcripts were the template for amplifying TCR beta CDR3 regions. Using the HTBI primer set, a first-round RT-PCR was run on the TCR CDR3. TCRdb reprocessed the multiplex PCR reads via MiXCR and lists one record per CDR3 protein. The sample includes approximately 400,000 distinct CDR3 sequences, approximately 14% of them seen just once. Lactation, pregnancy, other autoimmune disease or uncontrolled infection excluded patients. About 10 ml fresh peripheral blood yielded the PBMCs. The V and J ends lost 4 bases and 4 bases respectively, with 14 bases between them. Germline loops: CDR1 SGHRS, CDR2 YFSETQ. This CDR3 is built from 14 residues.

This chain connects TRBV5-1 to TRBJ1-1, with D unclear. Sequencing was carried out using blood. The sequence derives from a woman between 18 and 29 years old with Graves' hyperthyroidism that later progressed to Graves' ophthalmopathy. The CDR3 here is CASSGNTEVTEAFF. The CDR3 DNA is TGCGCCAGCAGCGGGAATACGGAGGTCACTGAAGCTTTCTTT.